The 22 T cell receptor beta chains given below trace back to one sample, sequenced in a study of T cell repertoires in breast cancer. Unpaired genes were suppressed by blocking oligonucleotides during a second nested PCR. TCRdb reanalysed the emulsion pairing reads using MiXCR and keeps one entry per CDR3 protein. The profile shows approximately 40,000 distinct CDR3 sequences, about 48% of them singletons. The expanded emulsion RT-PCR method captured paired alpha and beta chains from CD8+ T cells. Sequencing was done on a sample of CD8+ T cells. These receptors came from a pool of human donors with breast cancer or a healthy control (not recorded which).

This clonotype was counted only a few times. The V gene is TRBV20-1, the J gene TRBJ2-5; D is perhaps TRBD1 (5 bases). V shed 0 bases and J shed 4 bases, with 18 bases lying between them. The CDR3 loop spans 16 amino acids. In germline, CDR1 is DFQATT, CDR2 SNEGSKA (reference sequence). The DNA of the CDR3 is TGCAGTGCTAGAGATTCTTGGCAGGGTAATCGAGAGACCCAGTACTTC. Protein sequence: CSARDSWQGNRETQYF.

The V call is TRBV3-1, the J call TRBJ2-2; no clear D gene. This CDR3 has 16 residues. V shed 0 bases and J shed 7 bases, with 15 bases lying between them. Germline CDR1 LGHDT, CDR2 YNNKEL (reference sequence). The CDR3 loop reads CASSQDVSRLGGELFF. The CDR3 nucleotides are TGTGCCAGCAGCCAAGATGTCTCCCGGCTCGGCGGGGAGCTGTTTTTT. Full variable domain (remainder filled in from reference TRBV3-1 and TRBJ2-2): DTAVSQTPKYLVTQMGNDKSIKCEQNLGHDTMYWYKQDSKKFLKIMFSYNNKELIINETVPNRFSPKSPDKAHLNLHINSLELGDSAVYFCASSQDVSRLGGELFFGEGSRLTVL.

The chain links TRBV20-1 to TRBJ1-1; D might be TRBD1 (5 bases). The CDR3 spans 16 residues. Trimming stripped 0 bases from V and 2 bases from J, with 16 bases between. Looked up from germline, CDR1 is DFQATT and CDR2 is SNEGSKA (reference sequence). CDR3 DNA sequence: TGCAGTGCTAGAGATTTTTCAGGGACTGTTAACACTGAAGCTTTCTTT. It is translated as CSARDFSGTVNTEAFF.

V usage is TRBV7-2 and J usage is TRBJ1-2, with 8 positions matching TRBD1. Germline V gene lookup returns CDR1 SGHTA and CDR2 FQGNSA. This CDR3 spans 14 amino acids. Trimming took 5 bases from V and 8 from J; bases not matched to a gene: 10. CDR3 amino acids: CASSQTQGAGGYTF. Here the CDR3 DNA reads TGTGCCAGCAGCCAAACGCAGGGGGCAGGAGGCTACACCTTC.

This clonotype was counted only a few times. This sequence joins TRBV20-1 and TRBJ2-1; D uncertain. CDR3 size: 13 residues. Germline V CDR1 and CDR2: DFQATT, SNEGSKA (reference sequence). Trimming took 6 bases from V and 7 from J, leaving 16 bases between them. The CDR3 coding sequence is TGCAGTGCCCCGGCAGTCGGGTATAATGAGCAGTTCTTC. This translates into CSAPAVGYNEQFF.

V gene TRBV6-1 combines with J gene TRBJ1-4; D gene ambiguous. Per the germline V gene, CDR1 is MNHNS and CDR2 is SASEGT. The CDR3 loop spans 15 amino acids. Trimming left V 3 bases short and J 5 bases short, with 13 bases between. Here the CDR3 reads CASSDRMWQNEKLFF. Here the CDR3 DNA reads TGTGCCAGCAGTGACAGGATGTGGCAGAATGAAAAACTGTTTTTT.

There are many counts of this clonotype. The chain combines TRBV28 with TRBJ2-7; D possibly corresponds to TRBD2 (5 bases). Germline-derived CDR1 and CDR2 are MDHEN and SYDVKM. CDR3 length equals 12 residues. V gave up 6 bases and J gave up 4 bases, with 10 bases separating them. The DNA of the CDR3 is TGTGCCAGCAGCCCCCGGAGGTACGAGCAGTACTTC. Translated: CASSPRRYEQYF.

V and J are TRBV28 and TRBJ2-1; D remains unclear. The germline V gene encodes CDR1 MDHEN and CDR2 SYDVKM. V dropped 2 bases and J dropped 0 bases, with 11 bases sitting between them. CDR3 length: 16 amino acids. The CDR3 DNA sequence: TGTGCCAGCAGTTTACTCCCCCTAGACTCCTACAATGAGCAGTTCTTC. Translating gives CASSLLPLDSYNEQFF.

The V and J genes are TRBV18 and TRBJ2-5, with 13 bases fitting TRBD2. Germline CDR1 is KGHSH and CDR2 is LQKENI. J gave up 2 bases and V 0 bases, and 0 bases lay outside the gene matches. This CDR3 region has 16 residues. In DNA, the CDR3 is TGTGCCAGCTCACCACCGGGACTAGCGGGACAAGAGACCCAGTACTTC. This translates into CASSPPGLAGQETQYF.

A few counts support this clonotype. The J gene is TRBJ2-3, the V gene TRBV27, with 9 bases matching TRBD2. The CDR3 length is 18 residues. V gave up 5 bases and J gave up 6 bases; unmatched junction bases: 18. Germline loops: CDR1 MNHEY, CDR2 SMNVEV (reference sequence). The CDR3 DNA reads TGTGCCAGCAGTCCCAATCCCGGGACTAGCCCGGGGGAGGATACGCAGTATTTT. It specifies CASSPNPGTSPGEDTQYF.

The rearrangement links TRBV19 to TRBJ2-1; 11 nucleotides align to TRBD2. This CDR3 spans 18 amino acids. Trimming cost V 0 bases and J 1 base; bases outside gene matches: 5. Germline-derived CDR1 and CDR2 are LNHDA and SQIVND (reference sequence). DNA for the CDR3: TGTGCCAGTAGTATAGAGATGGCTAGCGGGAGGTCCTACAATGAGCAGTTCTTC. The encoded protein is CASSIEMASGRSYNEQFF.

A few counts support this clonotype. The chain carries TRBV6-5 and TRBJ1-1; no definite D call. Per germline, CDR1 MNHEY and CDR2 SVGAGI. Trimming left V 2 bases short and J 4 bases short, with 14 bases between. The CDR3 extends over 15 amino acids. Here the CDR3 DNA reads TGTGCCAGCAGTTACGTTGTTGGCCTAAGCACTGAAGCTTTCTTT. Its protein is CASSYVVGLSTEAFF.

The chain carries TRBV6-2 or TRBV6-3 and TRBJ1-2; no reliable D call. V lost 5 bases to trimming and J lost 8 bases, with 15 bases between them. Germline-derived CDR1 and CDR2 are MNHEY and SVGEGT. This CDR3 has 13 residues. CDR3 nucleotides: TGTGCCAGCAGTGCCCACATCGACAAAGGCTACACCTTC. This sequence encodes CASSAHIDKGYTF.

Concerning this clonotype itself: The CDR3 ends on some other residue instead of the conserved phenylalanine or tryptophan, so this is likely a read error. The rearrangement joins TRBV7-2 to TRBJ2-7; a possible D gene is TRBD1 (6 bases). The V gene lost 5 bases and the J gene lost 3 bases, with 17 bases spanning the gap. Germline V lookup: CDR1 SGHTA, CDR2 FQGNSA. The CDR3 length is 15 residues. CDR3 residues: CASSPGTSLSYEQYL. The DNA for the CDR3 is TGTGCCAGCAGCCCCGGGACATCACTAAGCTACGAGCAGTACCTC.

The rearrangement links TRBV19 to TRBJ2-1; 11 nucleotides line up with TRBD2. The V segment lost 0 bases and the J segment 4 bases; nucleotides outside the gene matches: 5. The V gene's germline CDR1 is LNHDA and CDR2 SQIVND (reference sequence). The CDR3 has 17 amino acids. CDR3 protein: CASSIEGSGGAYNEQFF. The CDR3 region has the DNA TGTGCCAGTAGTATAGAGGGTAGCGGGGGGGCTTACAATGAGCAGTTCTTC. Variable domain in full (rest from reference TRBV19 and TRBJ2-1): DGGITQSPKYLFRKEGQNVTLSCEQNLNHDAMYWYRQDPGQGLRLIYYSQIVNDFQKGDIAEGYSVSREKKESFPLTVTSAQKNPTAFYLCASSIEGSGGAYNEQFFGPGTRLTVL.

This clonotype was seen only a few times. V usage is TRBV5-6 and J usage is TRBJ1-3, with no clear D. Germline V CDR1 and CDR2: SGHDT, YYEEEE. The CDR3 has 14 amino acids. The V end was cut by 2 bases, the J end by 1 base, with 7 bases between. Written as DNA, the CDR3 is TGTGCCAGCAGCTTACTAGGATCTGGAAACACCATATATTTT. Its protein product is CASSLLGSGNTIYF.

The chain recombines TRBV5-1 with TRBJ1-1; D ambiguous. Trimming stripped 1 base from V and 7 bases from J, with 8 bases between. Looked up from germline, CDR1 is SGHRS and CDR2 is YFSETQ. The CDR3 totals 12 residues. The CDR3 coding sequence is TGCGCCAGCAGCTTGACACGGAATGAAGCTTTCTTT. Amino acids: CASSLTRNEAFF.

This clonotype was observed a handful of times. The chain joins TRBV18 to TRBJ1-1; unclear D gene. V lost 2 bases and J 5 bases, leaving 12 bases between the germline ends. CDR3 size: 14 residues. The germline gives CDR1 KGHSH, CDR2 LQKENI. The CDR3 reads CASSPNFPRTEAFF. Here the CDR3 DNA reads TGTGCCAGCTCACCAAACTTTCCTAGAACTGAAGCTTTCTTT.

The CDR3 bases are TGTGCCAGCTCATCGACAGATAGCAATCAGCCCCAGCATTTT. As protein: CASSSTDSNQPQHF. V and J are TRBV18 and TRBJ1-5, with D possibly matching TRBD1 (5 bases). CDR1 and CDR2 (germline): KGHSH, LQKENI. This CDR3 spans 14 amino acids. V lost 5 bases to trimming and J lost 0 bases, with 8 bases between them.

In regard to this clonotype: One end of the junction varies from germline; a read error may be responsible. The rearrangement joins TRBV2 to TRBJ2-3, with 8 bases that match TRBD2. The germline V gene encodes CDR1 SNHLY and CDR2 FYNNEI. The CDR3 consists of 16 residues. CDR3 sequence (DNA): TGTGCCGGCAGCCCTGCGGCGGGGGGTTTCACAGATACGCAGTATTTT. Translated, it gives CAGSPAAGGFTDTQYF.

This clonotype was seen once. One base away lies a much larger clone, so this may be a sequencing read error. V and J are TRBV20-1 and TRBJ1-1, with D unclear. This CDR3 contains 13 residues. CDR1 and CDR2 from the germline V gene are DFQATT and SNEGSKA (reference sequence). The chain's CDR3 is CSATSAVNTKAFF. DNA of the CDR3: TGCAGTGCCACCAGCGCGGTCAACACTAAAGCTTTCTTT.

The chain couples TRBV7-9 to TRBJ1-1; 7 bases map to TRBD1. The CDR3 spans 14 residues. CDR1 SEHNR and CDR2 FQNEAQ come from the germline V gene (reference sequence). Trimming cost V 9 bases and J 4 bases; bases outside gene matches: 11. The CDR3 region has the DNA TGTGCCAGTAGCGCCAGGGGGGTGACCACTGAAGCTTTCTTT. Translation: CASSARGVTTEAFF.